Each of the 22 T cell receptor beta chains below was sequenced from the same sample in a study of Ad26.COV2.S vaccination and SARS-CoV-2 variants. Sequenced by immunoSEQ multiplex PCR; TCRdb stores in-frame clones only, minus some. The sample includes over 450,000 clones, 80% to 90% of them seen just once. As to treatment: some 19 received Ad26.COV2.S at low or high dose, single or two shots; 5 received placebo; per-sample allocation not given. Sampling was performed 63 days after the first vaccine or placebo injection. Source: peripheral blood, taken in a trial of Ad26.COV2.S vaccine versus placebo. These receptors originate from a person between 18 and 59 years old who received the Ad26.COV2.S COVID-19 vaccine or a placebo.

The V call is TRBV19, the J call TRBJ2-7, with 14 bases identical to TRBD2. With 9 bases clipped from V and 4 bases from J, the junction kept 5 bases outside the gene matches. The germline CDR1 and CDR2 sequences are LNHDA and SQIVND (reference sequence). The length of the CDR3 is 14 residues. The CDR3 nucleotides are TGTGCCAGCGGGACTAGCGGGAGTATATACGAGCAGTACTTC. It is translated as CASGTSGSIYEQYF.

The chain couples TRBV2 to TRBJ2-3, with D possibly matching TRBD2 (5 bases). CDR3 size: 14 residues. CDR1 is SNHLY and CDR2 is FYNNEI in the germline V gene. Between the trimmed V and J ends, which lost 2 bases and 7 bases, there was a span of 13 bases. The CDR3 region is CASSEWEYGNTQYF. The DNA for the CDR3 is TGTGCCAGCAGTGAATGGGAGTATGGTAATACGCAGTATTTT.

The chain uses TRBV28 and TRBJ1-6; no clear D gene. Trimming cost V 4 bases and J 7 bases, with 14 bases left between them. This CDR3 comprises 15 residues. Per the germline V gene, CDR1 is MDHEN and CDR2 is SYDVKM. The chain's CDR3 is CASSSSTPQNSPLHF. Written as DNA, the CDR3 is TGTGCCAGCAGTTCTTCCACACCACAGAATTCACCCCTCCACTTT.

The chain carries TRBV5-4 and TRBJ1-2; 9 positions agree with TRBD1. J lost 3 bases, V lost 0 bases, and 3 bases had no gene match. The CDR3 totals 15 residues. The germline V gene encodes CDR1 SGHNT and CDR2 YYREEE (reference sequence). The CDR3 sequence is CASSLGQGVDYGYTF. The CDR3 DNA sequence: TGTGCCAGCAGCTTGGGACAGGGGGTGGACTATGGCTACACCTTC.

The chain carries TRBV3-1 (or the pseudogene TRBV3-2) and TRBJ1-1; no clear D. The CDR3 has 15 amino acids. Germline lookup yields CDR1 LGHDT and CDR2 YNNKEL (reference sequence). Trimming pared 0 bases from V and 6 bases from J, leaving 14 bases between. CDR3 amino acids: CASSQEGYSCAEAFF. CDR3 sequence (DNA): TGTGCCAGCAGCCAAGAAGGGTATTCGTGCGCTGAAGCTTTCTTT.

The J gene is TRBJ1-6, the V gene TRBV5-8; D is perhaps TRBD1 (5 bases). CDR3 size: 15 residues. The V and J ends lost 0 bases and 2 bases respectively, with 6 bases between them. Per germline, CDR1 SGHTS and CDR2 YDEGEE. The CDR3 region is CASSLEDTYNSPLHF. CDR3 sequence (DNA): TGTGCCAGCAGCTTGGAGGACACCTATAATTCACCCCTCCACTTT.

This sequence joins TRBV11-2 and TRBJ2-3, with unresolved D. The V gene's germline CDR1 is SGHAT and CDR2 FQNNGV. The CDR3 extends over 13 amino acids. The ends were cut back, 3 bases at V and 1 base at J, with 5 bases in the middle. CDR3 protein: CASSFTGTDTQYF. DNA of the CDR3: TGTGCCAGCAGCTTCACTGGCACAGATACGCAGTATTTT.

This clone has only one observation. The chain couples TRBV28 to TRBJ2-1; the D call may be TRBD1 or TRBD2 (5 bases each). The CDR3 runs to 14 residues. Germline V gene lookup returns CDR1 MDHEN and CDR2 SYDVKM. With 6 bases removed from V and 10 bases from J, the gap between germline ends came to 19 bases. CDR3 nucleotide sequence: TGTGCCAGCAGGCTCGGGACGGCCATTGGAGAGCAGTTCTTC. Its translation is CASRLGTAIGEQFF.

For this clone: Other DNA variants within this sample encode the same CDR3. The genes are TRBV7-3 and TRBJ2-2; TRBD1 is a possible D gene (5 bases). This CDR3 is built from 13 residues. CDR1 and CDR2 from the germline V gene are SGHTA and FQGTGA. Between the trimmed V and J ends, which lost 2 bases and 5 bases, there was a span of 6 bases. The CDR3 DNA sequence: TGTGCCAGCAGCTTACAGGGAACCGGGGAGCTGTTTTTT. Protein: CASSLQGTGELFF.

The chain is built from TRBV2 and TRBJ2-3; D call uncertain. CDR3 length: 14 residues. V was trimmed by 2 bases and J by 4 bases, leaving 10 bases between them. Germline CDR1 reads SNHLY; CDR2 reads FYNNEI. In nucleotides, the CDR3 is TGTGCCAGCAGTGAACTGCTCGGCTCAGATACGCAGTATTTT. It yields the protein CASSELLGSDTQYF.

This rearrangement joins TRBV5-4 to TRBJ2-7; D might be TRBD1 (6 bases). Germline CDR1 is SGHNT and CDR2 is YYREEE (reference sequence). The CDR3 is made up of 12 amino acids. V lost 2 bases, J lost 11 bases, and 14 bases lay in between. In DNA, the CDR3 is TGTGCCAGCAGCTTACAGGGTGCCCTGAAGTACTTC. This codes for CASSLQGALKYF.

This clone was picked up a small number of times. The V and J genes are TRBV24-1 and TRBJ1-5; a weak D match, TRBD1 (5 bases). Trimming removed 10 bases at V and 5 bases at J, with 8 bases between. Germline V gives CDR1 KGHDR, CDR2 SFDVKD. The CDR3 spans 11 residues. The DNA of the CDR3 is TGTGCCACGCAGGGCGATCAGCCCCAGCATTTT. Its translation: CATQGDQPQHF.

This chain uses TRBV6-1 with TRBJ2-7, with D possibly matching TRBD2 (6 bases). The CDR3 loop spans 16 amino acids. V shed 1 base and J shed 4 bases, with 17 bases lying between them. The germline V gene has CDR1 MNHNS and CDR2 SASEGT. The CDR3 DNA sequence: TGTGCCAGCAGTGAAGATGCCTGGGGACTGAAATACGAGCAGTACTTC. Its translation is CASSEDAWGLKYEQYF.

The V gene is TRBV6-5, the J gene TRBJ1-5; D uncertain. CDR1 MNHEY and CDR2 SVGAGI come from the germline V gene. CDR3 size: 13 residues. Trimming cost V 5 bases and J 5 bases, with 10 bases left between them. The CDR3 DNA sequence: TGTGCCAGCAGTCCCGACCGGGATCAGCCCCAGCATTTT. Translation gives CASSPDRDQPQHF.

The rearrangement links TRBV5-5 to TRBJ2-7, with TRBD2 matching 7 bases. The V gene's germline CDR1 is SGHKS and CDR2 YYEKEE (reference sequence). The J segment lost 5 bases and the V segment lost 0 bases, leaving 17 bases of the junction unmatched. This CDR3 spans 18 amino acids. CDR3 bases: TGTGCCAGCAGCTTGGGGCTAGCGGTGGGACCCCCTACCCACGAGCAGTACTTC. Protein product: CASSLGLAVGPPTHEQYF.

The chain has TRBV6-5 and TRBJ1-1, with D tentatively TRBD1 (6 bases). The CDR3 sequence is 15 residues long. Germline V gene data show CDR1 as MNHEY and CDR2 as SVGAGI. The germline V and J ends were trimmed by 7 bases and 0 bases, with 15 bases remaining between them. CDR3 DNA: TGTGCCAGCACCAAGGGGGGGGCGGTGAACACTGAAGCTTTCTTT. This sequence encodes CASTKGGAVNTEAFF.

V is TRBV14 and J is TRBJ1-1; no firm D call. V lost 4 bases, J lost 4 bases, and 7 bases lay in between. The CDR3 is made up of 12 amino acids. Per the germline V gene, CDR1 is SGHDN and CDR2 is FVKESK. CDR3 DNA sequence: TGTGCCAGCAGCCCGGAGAGCACTGAAGCTTTCTTT. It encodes CASSPESTEAFF.

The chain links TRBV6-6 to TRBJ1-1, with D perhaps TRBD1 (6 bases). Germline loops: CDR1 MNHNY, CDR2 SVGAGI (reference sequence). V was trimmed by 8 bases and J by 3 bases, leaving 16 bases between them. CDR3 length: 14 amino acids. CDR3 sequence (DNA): TGTGCCAGCTCCAAGGGAACAGGGTACACTGAAGCTTTCTTT. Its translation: CASSKGTGYTEAFF.

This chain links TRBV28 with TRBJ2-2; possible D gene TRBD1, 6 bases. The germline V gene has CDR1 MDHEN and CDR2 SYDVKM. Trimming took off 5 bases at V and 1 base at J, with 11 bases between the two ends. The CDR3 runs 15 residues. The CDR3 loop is CASSPHRENTGELFF. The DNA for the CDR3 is TGTGCCAGCAGTCCTCACAGGGAGAACACCGGGGAGCTGTTTTTT.

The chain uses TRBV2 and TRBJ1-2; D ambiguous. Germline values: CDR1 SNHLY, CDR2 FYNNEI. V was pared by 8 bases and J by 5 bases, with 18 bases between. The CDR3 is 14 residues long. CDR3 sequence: CASVFSPLAYGYTF. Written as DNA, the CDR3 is TGTGCCAGCGTTTTTTCCCCCTTGGCGTATGGCTACACCTTC.

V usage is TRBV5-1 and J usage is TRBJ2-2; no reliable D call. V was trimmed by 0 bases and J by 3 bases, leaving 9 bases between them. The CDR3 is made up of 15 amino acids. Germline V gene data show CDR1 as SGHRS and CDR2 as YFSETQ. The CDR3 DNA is TGCGCCAGCAGCTTGGAAGGGTCCGACACCGGGGAGCTGTTTTTT. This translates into CASSLEGSDTGELFF.

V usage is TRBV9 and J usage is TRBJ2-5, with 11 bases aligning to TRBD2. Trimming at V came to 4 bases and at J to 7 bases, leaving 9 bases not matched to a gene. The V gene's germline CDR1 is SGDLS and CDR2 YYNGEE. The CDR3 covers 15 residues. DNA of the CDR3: TGTGCCAGCAGCCCCCTTAGCGGGAGGGGGGCGACCCAGTACTTC. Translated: CASSPLSGRGATQYF.